This section outlines one T cell receptor beta chain sequence together with its context. The sample is drawn from a study of regulatory T cells in long-lasting Graves disease. The authors built TCR beta libraries using iRepertoire HTBI primers and Arm-PCR of CDR3 regions. TCRdb ran MiXCR on the multiplex PCR reads and lists one entry per CDR3 protein. The data show about 530,000 distinct CDR3 sequences, around 15% seen once. As to time point: newly diagnosed GD, antithyroid drugs for less than 3 months. There was RNA extracted from PBMCs, and the TCR library was made from it. The CDR3 runs to 18 residues. With 0 bases removed from V and 4 bases from J, the gap between germline ends came to 21 bases. The germline gives CDR1 MNHNS, CDR2 SASEGT. The same sample was also studied in work on T cells in Graves' hyperthyroidism and ophthalmopathy.

This clonotype originated in a woman aged 40 to 65 with Graves disease. Material: peripheral blood mononuclear cells (PBMCs), obtained at new diagnosis, from a patient treated with antithyroid drugs. V is TRBV6-1 and J is TRBJ1-1; D perhaps matches TRBD1 (5 bases). The CDR3: CASSEAFTSGGLSTEAFF. The CDR3 bases are TGTGCCAGCAGTGAAGCGTTCACCAGTGGGGGGTTGAGCACTGAAGCTTTCTTT.